This T cell receptor (beta chain) was sequenced for a study of blood T cell repertoires in COVID-19 (dated by TCRdb to 2018 to 2020). Describing the broader study: Samples from collaborators originated in the United States, Italy and Spain and spanned both the acute and convalescent phases of COVID-19. The material from the prospective study consisted of cDNA or gDNA derived from T cells, B-cell-depleted T cells, or PBMCs. Subjects who had been exposed to COVID-19, were actively infected with it, or had recovered from it provided the deeply sampled blood TCRbeta repertoires that made up the dataset. The repertoires were released in a freely available public database intended as a resource for research on the immune response to SARS-CoV-2. The samples were drawn from the first 160 participants of the ongoing ImmuneRACE study and from 1,254 subjects provided by 6 global collaborators. Sample metadata almost always included a de-identified subject ID, COVID-19 status, age in years and sex. HLA class I and class II types, where available, came from metadata supplied by the sample provider rather than from assay-based typing. Paper-wide results and their limitations: The quantity of clinical and demographic metadata differed by source and by participant and was supplied without curation.

Counted from cysteine to phenylalanine, this CDR3 has 16 amino acids. The sequence is cut down to CDR3 DNA, 48 bases in frame from base 1. Based on the germline V gene (reference sequence), the CDR1 and CDR2 sequences are SEHNR and FQNEAQ. Trimming leaves V shorter by 1 base and J shorter by 10 bases, with the junction holding 9 bases beyond the gene matches. Participants in the prospective study were enrolled through a virtual design, were aged roughly 18 to 95 years, and lived in some 24 United States geographic areas. Cohort assignment in the prospective study relied on participant-reported clinical history from a screening survey and a study questionnaire. Each participant in the prospective study had whole blood, serum and a nasopharyngeal or oropharyngeal swab collected by mobile phlebotomists. Participants in the prospective study had the option to provide additional blood draws and questionnaires over a roughly two-month period. Prospective study blood samples were shipped either frozen or at room temperature before DNA extraction.

TCRbeta CDR3 regions were amplified from genomic DNA by means of the immunoSEQ Assay, a bias-controlled multiplex PCR. The authors' analysis ran thus. The number of nucleated cells in each sample was estimated by amplification of reference gene primers within the assay. Sequence reads were collapsed and filtered to measure the absolute abundance of every unique TCRbeta CDR3 rearrangement. For each sample, productive Simpson clonality was calculated by taking the square root of Simpson's diversity index across productive rearrangements. TCRdb took this table from immuneACCESS and kept in-frame rearrangements with V and J called. Such tables lack part of the clones; where checked against another copy, unresolved V genes explain under half of the gap, and the rest is unexplained. V and J calls and clone size follow that table, whereas D and trimming were derived from the DNA. For this sample there are about 400,000 clones; roughly 90% appear just once. The biggest ten clones account for over 2% of the sample.

Worth noting for this clone: Its antigen remains unidentified. It has no much larger one-base neighbor in the sample; base qualities were not kept.

The specimen sequenced was PBMCs or T cells enriched from blood (not recorded which). This receptor chain uses TRBV7-9 and TRBJ1-6; 8 nucleotides in the junction match TRBD1. This receptor was taken from a woman aged 40 to 49 with acute COVID-19. The sequenced DNA is TGTGCCAGCAGCTTAGAAGCGACAGGGGCGAGGTCACCCCTCCACTTT. Translated, this gives CASSLEATGARSPLHF.